A single sample is the source of the 12 T cell receptor beta chains below, sequenced in a study of shared clonotypes between healthy human individuals. Measured with immunoSEQ multiplex PCR; TCRdb has only the in-frame clones, and not every one. The table shows some 1.5 million clones, with over 95% occurring only once. The source material was naive CD4+ T cells sorted from blood. The subset: CD45RA+ positively selected. These receptors were collected from a man in his thirties or forties in good health.

The chain has TRBV28 and TRBJ2-7; the D gene is possibly TRBD2 (6 bases). The germline gives CDR1 MDHEN, CDR2 SYDVKM. The CDR3 is made up of 15 amino acids. V lost 2 bases and J 7 bases, leaving 18 bases between the germline ends. Here the CDR3 reads CASSLASSVPGEQYF. The CDR3 DNA reads as TGTGCCAGCAGTTTAGCGTCTAGCGTCCCGGGAGAGCAGTACTTC.

This chain joins TRBV10-2 and TRBJ2-2; D unresolved. CDR1 and CDR2 (germline): WSHSY, SAAADI. The CDR3 length is 15 residues. V was shortened by 2 bases and J by 1 base, with 8 bases between the two germline ends. CDR3 sequence reads: CASSEPRVNTGELFF. The CDR3 nucleotides read TGCGCCAGCAGTGAGCCGAGAGTGAACACCGGGGAGCTGTTTTTT.

The chain links TRBV2 to TRBJ2-1, with 9 bases lining up with TRBD2. Per germline, CDR1 SNHLY and CDR2 FYNNEI. The V segment lost 1 base and the J segment 0 bases; nucleotides outside the gene matches: 19. There are 22 residues in the CDR3. DNA for the CDR3: TGTGCCAGCAGTGAAGGAATTTTTGGGGCCATGGGACTAGCAGACTCCTACAATGAGCAGTTCTTC. It is translated as CASSEGIFGAMGLADSYNEQFF.

The chain is built from TRBV27 and TRBJ2-1; a weak D match, TRBD2 (6 bases). Germline-derived CDR1 and CDR2 are MNHEY and SMNVEV (reference sequence). Trimming removed 3 bases at V and 6 bases at J, with 9 bases between. There are 13 residues in the CDR3. CDR3 sequence reads: CASSFRAGNEQFF. The CDR3 coding sequence is TGTGCCAGCAGTTTTCGAGCGGGCAATGAGCAGTTCTTC.

This chain links TRBV11-2 with TRBJ2-7, with D unresolved. The CDR3 has 13 residues. V was pared by 1 base and J by 7 bases, with 11 bases between. CDR1 and CDR2 from the germline V gene are SGHAT and FQNNGV. In DNA, the CDR3 is TGTGCCAGCAGCTTAGCCCCCCGGCAGGAGCAGTACTTC. Its protein is CASSLAPRQEQYF. The full variable domain, its missing parts supplied by reference TRBV11-2 and TRBJ2-7, is EAGVAQSPRYKIIEKRQSVAFWCNPISGHATLYWYQQILGQGPKLLIQFQNNGVVDDSQLPKDRFSAERLKGVDSTLKIQPAKLEDSAVYLCASSLAPRQEQYFGPGTRLTVT.

This clone has only a few counts. This sample also contains other DNA sequences that code for the same CDR3. This rearrangement joins TRBV18 to TRBJ2-3; D is undetermined. V gave up 3 bases and J gave up 1 base, with 2 bases separating them. CDR1 and CDR2 (germline): KGHSH, LQKENI. The CDR3 is 12 amino acids. The DNA of the CDR3 is TGTGCCAGCTCACCCCGCACAGATACGCAGTATTTT. It codes for CASSPRTDTQYF. The variable domain in full, completed from reference TRBV18 and TRBJ2-3, reads NAGVMQNPRHLVRRRGQEARLRCSPMKGHSHVYWYRQLPEEGLKFMVYLQKENIIDESGMPKERFSAEFPKEGPSILRIQQVVRGDSAAYFCASSPRTDTQYFGPGTRLTVL.

The chain couples TRBV7-6 to TRBJ2-5; a possible D gene is TRBD2 (5 bases). Germline V gene lookup returns CDR1 SGHVS and CDR2 FNYEAQ. The CDR3 has 15 residues. V was trimmed by 0 bases and J by 2 bases, leaving 10 bases between them. DNA for the CDR3: TGTGCCAGCAGCTTAGCCTACAGCGGACAAGAGACCCAGTACTTC. It translates to CASSLAYSGQETQYF.

As for this clone: Other DNA sequences within the sample encode an identical CDR3. The chain combines TRBV5-4 with TRBJ2-7, with 10 bases lining up with TRBD2. This CDR3 has 15 amino acids. Per the germline V gene, CDR1 is SGHNT and CDR2 is YYREEE (reference sequence). V was clipped by 4 bases and J by 1 base; unmatched bases: 5. For the CDR3, the DNA is TGTGCCAGCAGCCTCCGGACTAGCGGTTCCTACGAGCAGTACTTC. Translation: CASSLRTSGSYEQYF.

This clone was seen a single time. The chain recombines TRBV19 with TRBJ2-1; 9 bases fit TRBD2. The CDR3 spans 17 residues. Trimming removed 5 bases from V and 1 base from J; junction bases left unmatched: 9. From germline, CDR1 is LNHDA and CDR2 SQIVND (reference sequence). Here the CDR3 reads CASSPLAGGLSYNEQFF. DNA for the CDR3: TGTGCCAGTAGTCCCCTTGCGGGAGGGCTTTCCTACAATGAGCAGTTCTTC.

The CDR3 loop reads CASSYVGSANYGYTF. Written as DNA, the CDR3 is TGTGCCAGCAGTTATGTGGGTAGCGCTAACTATGGCTACACCTTC. The genes are TRBV6-6 and TRBJ1-2; D gene unclear. The germline V and J ends were trimmed by 3 bases and 0 bases, with 11 bases remaining between them. The CDR3 has 15 amino acids. Germline V gene lookup returns CDR1 MNHNY and CDR2 SVGAGI (reference sequence).

The genes are TRBV4-1 and TRBJ2-2; D is possibly TRBD2 (5 bases). Germline V gene lookup returns CDR1 MGHRA and CDR2 YSYEKL. The CDR3 is 12 amino acids. Trimming removed 5 bases at V and 8 bases at J, with 9 bases between. CDR3 residues: CASSEGEGELFF. The CDR3, as DNA: TGCGCCAGCAGCGAGGGCGAGGGGGAGCTGTTTTTT.

The chain has TRBV5-4 and TRBJ2-3; D perhaps matches TRBD2 (5 bases). Per germline, CDR1 SGHNT and CDR2 YYREEE (reference sequence). V lost 0 bases to trimming and J lost 4 bases, with 6 bases between them. CDR3 length: 13 residues. The CDR3 DNA is TGTGCCAGCAGCTTGGGGACTGCAGATACGCAGTATTTT. Its translation is CASSLGTADTQYF.